This T cell receptor (beta chain) was identified in a study of T cell changes during pregnancy in multiple sclerosis. Germline V gives CDR1 MDHEN, CDR2 SYDVKM. With 3 bases clipped from V and 4 bases from J, the junction kept 12 bases outside the gene matches. This CDR3 comprises 17 residues. Assay: immunoSEQ multiplex PCR; the TCRdb copy retains only in-frame clones and omits some. The table lists about 69,000 clones, approximately 92% of them singletons. The V and J genes are TRBV28 and TRBJ2-7; 10 nucleotides agree with TRBD1. The receptor was derived from a female donor in good health, enrolled as a control in a pregnancy study. The sequencing used peripheral blood, collected in the third trimester of pregnancy. CDR3 DNA: TGTGCCAGCAGTTTCTCCCTGACAGGGGGCGCTAGTTACGAGCAGTACTTC. It codes for CASSFSLTGGASYEQYF.